Given below is one T cell receptor (beta chain) in context. The antigen it recognizes is unknown. Per-base qualities were not stored, and no clone one base away is much larger. V is shortened by 5 bases, J by 6 bases, and the region joining them spans 14 bases. CDR1 and CDR2 (SGHAT, FQNNGV) derive from the germline V gene. The CDR3 covers 14 residues, taking in both the cysteine and the phenylalanine. Left in the record is the CDR3 DNA by itself, 42 bases read in frame from the first base. Library preparation was by RT-PCR. The sequencing machine was an Illumina HiSeq 2500. TCRdb reworked the public reads: Q25 trimming with fastp, MiXCR clone assembly, productive beta chains retained. Rows with a matching CDR3 protein are joined into one entry that keeps the most common DNA and genes. Recorded for this sample are about 180,000 distinct CDR3 sequences; around a tenth of them occurred a single time. The ten top clones hold about a third of the sample.

The data were taken from a study of response to subunit inactivated influenza vaccine (dated by TCRdb to the late 2010s). Some background on the complete study: To follow how T cells responded to a trivalent subunit inactivated influenza vaccine, the researchers relied on deep quantitative profiling of the T cell receptor repertoire.

The paper's findings and limits, for the study overall: According to the authors, only a limited number of new T cells may be recruited by each seasonal influenza vaccination.

The material sequenced was CD8+ T cells sorted from PBMCs, taken roughly 24 months after vaccination. This clonotype originated in a man aged 45 to 75 who received an inactivated influenza vaccine. Donor details come from another sample of the same person, matched by shared clones. The chain uses TRBV11-2 and TRBJ2-4; the D gene is perhaps TRBD1, on 6 matching bases. In nucleotides, the sequence is TGTGCCAGCAGCCTACAGGGAGCCCGAAACATTCAGTACTTC. Translation gives CASSLQGARNIQYF.